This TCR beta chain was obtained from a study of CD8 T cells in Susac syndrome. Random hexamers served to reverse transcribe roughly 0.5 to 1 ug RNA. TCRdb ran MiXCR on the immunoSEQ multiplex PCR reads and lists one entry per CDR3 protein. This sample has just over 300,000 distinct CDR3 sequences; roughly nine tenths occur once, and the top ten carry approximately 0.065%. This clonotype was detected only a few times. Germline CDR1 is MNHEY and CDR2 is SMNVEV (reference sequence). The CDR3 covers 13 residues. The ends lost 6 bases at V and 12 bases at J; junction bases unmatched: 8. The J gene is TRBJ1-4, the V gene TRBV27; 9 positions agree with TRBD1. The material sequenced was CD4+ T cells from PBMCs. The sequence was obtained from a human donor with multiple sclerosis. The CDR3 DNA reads TGTGCCAGCAGCCGGGACAGGGAGGGGGAACTGTTTTTT. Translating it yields CASSRDREGELFF.